This TCR beta chain is drawn from a study of cytomegalovirus exposure and HLA in healthy donors. The wider study: The Caucasian-associated ancestry cluster held roughly 84% of roughly 370 genotyped donors. Notes on the study in general: One variant, a missense change in DCLRE1C, was linked in a later analysis to TCR beta V- and J-gene trimming.

Sampled while nominally healthy, donors likely had unrecorded immune exposures. Vbeta (60) and Jbeta (13) primers were used in the PCR. Some clones are missing from TCRdb's copy, which holds only in-frame ones; the method was immunoSEQ multiplex PCR. Here the sample spans approximately 120,000 clones, around 74% being singletons. With regard to this clone: Its target is unknown.

Sequencing was carried out using PBMCs. This clonotype was sampled from a woman aged 45 to 65 in good health and CMV-seropositive.

The CDR3, as DNA: TGTGCCAGCAGCACCCGGACTAGCGGACTATCCTACGAGCAGTACTTC. It codes for CASSTRTSGLSYEQYF. This chain joins TRBV5-4 and TRBJ2-7; 10 bases are shared with TRBD2. The length of the CDR3 is 16 residues. The V gene end was trimmed by 4 bases and the J gene end by 1 base; junction bases not matched to a gene: 8. From germline, CDR1 is SGHNT and CDR2 YYREEE (reference sequence).